Presented here are 21 T cell receptor beta chains from one specimen sequenced in a study of Ad26.COV2.S vaccination and SARS-CoV-2 variants. Treatment denoted: around 19 received Ad26.COV2.S at low or high dose, single or two shots; roughly 5 received placebo; per-sample allocation not given. Sampling was done on day 63 after the first vaccine or placebo injection. Method: immunoSEQ multiplex PCR; TCRdb's copy keeps in-frame clones and lacks some. The top ten clones hold 1.5% to 2% of a sample with about 460,000 clones, 89% of them seen once. Sequenced here: peripheral blood, sampled in a trial of Ad26.COV2.S vaccine versus placebo. The receptors derive from a person aged 18-65 years who received the Ad26.COV2.S COVID-19 vaccine or a placebo.

The chain joins TRBV6-2 or TRBV6-3 to TRBJ1-5; no reliable D call. This CDR3 contains 18 residues. Between the trimmed V and J ends, which lost 2 bases and 1 base, there was a span of 18 bases. Germline assignment: CDR1 MNHEY and CDR2 SVGEGT. The CDR3 reads CASSYRASHSLSNQPQHF. The CDR3 bases are TGTGCCAGCAGTTACAGAGCCTCGCATTCTTTAAGCAATCAGCCCCAGCATTTT.

The chain has TRBV28 and TRBJ2-3, with TRBD1 matching 9 bases. This CDR3 comprises 18 residues. Trimming removed 3 bases from V and 2 bases from J; junction bases left unmatched: 12. CDR1 and CDR2 (germline): MDHEN, SYDVKM. The CDR3 nucleotides read TGTGCCAGCAGTTTTTACAGGGGGCCCGGCTCTATCACAGATACGCAGTATTTT. Encoded protein: CASSFYRGPGSITDTQYF.

The chain is built from TRBV28 and TRBJ1-2; D may be TRBD1 (6 bases). This CDR3 has 15 amino acids. The germline V and J ends were trimmed by 2 bases and 8 bases, with 18 bases remaining between them. The germline V gene encodes CDR1 MDHEN and CDR2 SYDVKM. The CDR3: CASSLPGHQIGGYTF. The DNA for the CDR3 is TGTGCCAGCAGTTTACCGGGACATCAAATTGGGGGCTACACCTTC.

This rearrangement joins TRBV28 to TRBJ1-5; D is unresolved. V was trimmed by 5 bases and J by 0 bases, leaving 8 bases between them. This CDR3 is 14 amino acids long. Germline CDR1 MDHEN, CDR2 SYDVKM. The CDR3 nucleotides read TGTGCCAGCAGTCGACCGATTAGCAATCAGCCCCAGCATTTT. This gives the protein CASSRPISNQPQHF.

The CDR3 is CASSVVGASNTGELFF. The CDR3 DNA reads as TGTGCCAGCAGCGTAGTCGGCGCCTCGAACACCGGGGAGCTGTTTTTT. The chain combines TRBV9 with TRBJ2-2, with D unclear. Per the germline V gene, CDR1 is SGDLS and CDR2 is YYNGEE. The CDR3 spans 16 residues. V lost 0 bases to trimming and J lost 0 bases, with 9 bases between them. Using reference TRBV9 and TRBJ2-2 for the parts outside the CDR3, the full variable domain is DSGVTQTPKHLITATGQRVTLRCSPRSGDLSVYWYQQSLDQGLQFLIQYYNGEERAKGNILERFSAQQFPDLHSELNLSSLELGDSALYFCASSVVGASNTGELFFGEGSRLTVL.

The rearrangement links TRBV6-6 to TRBJ2-7; 9 bases line up with TRBD2. The CDR3 has 16 amino acids. The ends lost 4 bases at V and 0 bases at J; junction bases unmatched: 7. CDR1 and CDR2 from the germline V gene are MNHNY and SVGAGI (reference sequence). Here the CDR3 DNA reads TGTGCCAGCAGTTCCTACGAGACTAGCGGCTCCTACGAGCAGTACTTC. Translating it yields CASSSYETSGSYEQYF.

As regards this clone: The same CDR3 also results from other DNA sequences found in this sample. The chain couples TRBV19 to TRBJ2-1; D ambiguous. The V gene's germline CDR1 is LNHDA and CDR2 SQIVND (reference sequence). Trimming took 3 bases from V and 4 from J, leaving 7 bases between them. This CDR3 has 13 residues. Here the CDR3 reads CASSIFLYNEQFF. CDR3 nucleotide sequence: TGTGCCAGTAGTATTTTTCTTTACAATGAGCAGTTCTTC. Full variable domain (outside the CDR3, taken from reference TRBV19 and TRBJ2-1): DGGITQSPKYLFRKEGQNVTLSCEQNLNHDAMYWYRQDPGQGLRLIYYSQIVNDFQKGDIAEGYSVSREKKESFPLTVTSAQKNPTAFYLCASSIFLYNEQFFGPGTRLTVL.

The rearrangement uses TRBV15 and TRBJ1-3; D ambiguous. Germline CDR1 is LNHNV and CDR2 is YYDKDF (reference sequence). The CDR3 loop spans 17 amino acids. The V and J ends lost 3 bases and 2 bases respectively, with 17 bases between them. CDR3 coding DNA: TGTGCCACCAGCAGGGAACCGCTGGGCAACGCTGGAAACACCATATATTTT. Protein product: CATSREPLGNAGNTIYF.

V and J are TRBV28 and TRBJ1-6; D is ambiguous. Germline V gene sequence: CDR1 MDHEN, CDR2 SYDVKM. Trimming shortened V by 5 bases and J by 9 bases, and 8 bases separated the two germline ends. CDR3 length equals 12 residues. CDR3 DNA sequence: TGTGCCAGCAGTCCCCTCATTTCACCCCTCCACTTT. Translation: CASSPLISPLHF.

This rearrangement joins TRBV5-4 to TRBJ2-3; D is tentatively TRBD1 or TRBD2 (6 bases each). The CDR3 covers 14 residues. Trimming took 0 bases from V and 8 from J, leaving 13 bases between them. The germline V gene has CDR1 SGHNT and CDR2 YYREEE (reference sequence). This chain's CDR3 is CASSLDLGGGTQYF. CDR3 in DNA: TGTGCCAGCAGCTTGGATCTCGGGGGCGGTACGCAGTATTTT.

This clone was counted ten times or more. J is TRBJ2-1 and V is TRBV5-4, with D hard to call. CDR1 and CDR2 (germline): SGHNT, YYREEE (reference sequence). CDR3 length: 17 residues. V shed 0 bases and J shed 3 bases, with 16 bases lying between them. CDR3 amino acids: CASSLAQGPVGYNEQFF. The CDR3 DNA reads as TGTGCCAGCAGCTTGGCCCAAGGGCCAGTAGGCTACAATGAGCAGTTCTTC.

The gene calls are TRBV5-5 and TRBJ1-2, with TRBD1 matching over 10 bases. CDR3 size: 14 residues. V was pared by 3 bases and J by 4 bases, with 3 bases of the junction left unmatched. Germline CDR1 and CDR2: SGHKS and YYEKEE (reference sequence). The CDR3 nucleotides read TGTGCCAGCAGCTCGAGGACAGGGGGCTATGGCTACACCTTC. Its translation: CASSSRTGGYGYTF.

The CDR3 DNA reads TGCGCCAGCAGCTCGACTAGCGGGGGCCTTTCCTACGAGCAGTACTTC. It encodes CASSSTSGGLSYEQYF. The chain joins TRBV5-1 to TRBJ2-7, with TRBD2 matching 12 bases. The ends lost 3 bases at V and 1 base at J; junction bases unmatched: 5. The CDR3 extends over 16 amino acids. CDR1 SGHRS and CDR2 YFSETQ come from the germline V gene.

This clone was counted between two and nine times. Other DNA sequences within the sample encode an identical CDR3. The J gene is TRBJ2-5, the V gene TRBV7-3; D unresolved. Trimming left V 3 bases short and J 2 bases short, with 7 bases between. The germline V gene encodes CDR1 SGHTA and CDR2 FQGTGA. The length of the CDR3 is 13 residues. The CDR3 coding sequence is TGTGCCAGCAGCTTTGGGCGGCAAGAGACCCAGTACTTC. Residues: CASSFGRQETQYF.

In this sample, this clone turned up once. The chain couples TRBV7-9 to TRBJ2-7; 8 bases align to TRBD2. CDR3 size: 17 residues. V gave up 4 bases and J gave up 2 bases; unmatched junction bases: 13. Germline CDR1 SEHNR, CDR2 FQNEAQ (reference sequence). Here the CDR3 reads CASSSGAGALFTYEQYF. The CDR3 nucleotides are TGTGCCAGCAGCTCGGGAGCGGGGGCCTTATTCACCTACGAGCAGTACTTC.

The chain couples TRBV10-3 to TRBJ2-3; 10 positions agree with TRBD2. Germline V gene sequence: CDR1 ENHRY, CDR2 SYGVKD. Trimming removed 0 bases from V and 2 bases from J; junction bases left unmatched: 2. The CDR3 covers 16 residues. CDR3 sequence reads: CAISESLAGDTDTQYF. DNA for the CDR3: TGTGCCATCAGTGAGTCTCTAGCGGGGGACACAGATACGCAGTATTTT.

The rearrangement links TRBV7-8 to TRBJ2-7; 10 nucleotides match TRBD1. CDR1 SGHVS and CDR2 FQNEAQ come from the germline V gene. The CDR3 covers 14 residues. V shed 5 bases and J 5 bases; nucleotides not matched to a gene: 6. CDR3 nucleotide sequence: TGTGCCAGCAGCCGAGACAGGGGGCCCAACGAGCAGTACTTC. This sequence encodes CASSRDRGPNEQYF. Looking up the rest from reference TRBV7-8 and TRBJ2-7 gives the full variable domain: GAGVSQSPRYKVAKRGQDVALRCDPISGHVSLFWYQQALGQGPEFLTYFQNEAQLDKSGLPSDRFFAERPEGSVSTLKIQRTQQEDSAVYLCASSRDRGPNEQYFGPGTRLTVT.

V is TRBV30 and J is TRBJ2-1; TRBD2 agrees at 14 bases. V gave up 2 bases and J gave up 6 bases; unmatched junction bases: 18. Germline loops: CDR1 GTSNPN, CDR2 SVGIG (reference sequence). The CDR3 length is 20 residues. The CDR3 loop reads CAWSPAPGLAGALRVNEQFF. CDR3 coding DNA: TGTGCCTGGAGTCCCGCCCCGGGACTAGCGGGAGCCCTAAGGGTCAATGAGCAGTTCTTC.

The sample holds one count of this clone. The chain links TRBV12-3 or TRBV12-4 to TRBJ2-7; the D gene is possibly TRBD1 (6 bases). CDR3 length equals 12 residues. The germline V and J ends were trimmed by 7 bases and 3 bases, with 10 bases remaining between them. This CDR3 reads CASKQGNYEQYF. The CDR3 DNA is TGTGCCAGCAAGCAGGGGAACTACGAGCAGTACTTC.

This chain links TRBV19 with TRBJ2-5; a possible D gene is TRBD1 (5 bases). V was shortened by 8 bases and J by 2 bases, with 12 bases between the two germline ends. The CDR3 runs 13 residues. Germline CDR1 LNHDA, CDR2 SQIVND (reference sequence). The CDR3 loop is CASGSTVQETQYF. CDR3 coding DNA: TGTGCCAGTGGCTCGACAGTACAAGAGACCCAGTACTTC.

CDR3 in amino acids: CASISQVGTQYF. DNA of the CDR3: TGTGCCAGCATCTCGCAAGTAGGGACCCAGTACTTC. The chain couples TRBV2 to TRBJ2-5; D gene ambiguous. Germline CDR1 SNHLY, CDR2 FYNNEI. This CDR3 region has 12 residues. V was shortened by 7 bases and J by 7 bases, with 13 bases between the two germline ends.